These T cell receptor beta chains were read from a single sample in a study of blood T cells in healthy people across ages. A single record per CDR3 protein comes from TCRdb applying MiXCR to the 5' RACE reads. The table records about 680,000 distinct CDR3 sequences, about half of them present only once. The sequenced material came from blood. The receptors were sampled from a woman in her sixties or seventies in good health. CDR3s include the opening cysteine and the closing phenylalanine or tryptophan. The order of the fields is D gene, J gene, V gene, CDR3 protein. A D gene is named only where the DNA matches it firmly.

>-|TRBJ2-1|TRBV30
CAFSASSYNEQFF
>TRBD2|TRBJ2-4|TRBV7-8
CASSLGPLTSAAKNIQYF
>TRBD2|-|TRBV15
CATSGLAGVETQYF
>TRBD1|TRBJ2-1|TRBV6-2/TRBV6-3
CASSDRDKFF
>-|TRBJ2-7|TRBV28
CASSFPHHRVSYEQYF
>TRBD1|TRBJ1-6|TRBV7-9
CASSSLGTGELNSPLHF
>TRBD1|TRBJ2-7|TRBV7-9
CVSSTPRDRVPLVDEQYF
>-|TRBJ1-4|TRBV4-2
CASSQEPGQNEKLFF
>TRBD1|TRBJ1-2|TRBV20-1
CSVQGAGGYTF
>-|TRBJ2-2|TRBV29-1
CSILGGSGELFF
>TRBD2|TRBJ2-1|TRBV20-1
CSARDVAGYNEQFF
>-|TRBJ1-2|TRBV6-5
CASSSDPANYGYTF
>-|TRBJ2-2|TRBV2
CASSERLADNTGELFF
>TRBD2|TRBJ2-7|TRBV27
CARSGRPSYEQYF
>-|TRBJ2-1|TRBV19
CASNDRGSLSYEQFF
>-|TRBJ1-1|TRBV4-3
CASSQRGGTEAFF
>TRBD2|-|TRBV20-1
CSAQISGSNYEQYF
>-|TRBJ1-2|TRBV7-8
CASSLVGVDYGYTF
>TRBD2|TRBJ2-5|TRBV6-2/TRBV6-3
CASSHRSGTMKAQYF
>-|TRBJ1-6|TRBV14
CASSQVSGAPLHF
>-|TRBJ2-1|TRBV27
CASSYETTRWDEQFF
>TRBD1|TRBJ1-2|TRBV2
CANRDRGYGYTF
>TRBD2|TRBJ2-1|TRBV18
CASSHSTSGEAEQFF
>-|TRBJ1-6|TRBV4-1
CASSQPIMGRNSPLHF
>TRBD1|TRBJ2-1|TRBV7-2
CASSSRRGDSYNEQFF
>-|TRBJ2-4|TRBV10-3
CAISESSLGNNIQYF
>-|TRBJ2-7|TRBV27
CASSFLLYEQYF
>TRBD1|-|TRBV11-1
CASSSWTGGQETQYF
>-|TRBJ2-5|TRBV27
CASSFEKGQVETQYF
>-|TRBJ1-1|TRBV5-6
CASSLVGKGSNTEAFF
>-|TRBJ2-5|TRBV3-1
CASSQGRSLAEKETQYF
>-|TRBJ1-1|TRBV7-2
CASSLRVGAGGTEAFF
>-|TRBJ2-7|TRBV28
CASSLTREQYF
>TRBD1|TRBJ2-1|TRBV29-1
CSAQGQGSYNEQFF
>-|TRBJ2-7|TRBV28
CASSLAGRDEQYF
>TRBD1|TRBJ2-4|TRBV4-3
CASSQDFEGAANQGEQYF
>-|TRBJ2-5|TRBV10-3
CAISEPPGARKETQYF
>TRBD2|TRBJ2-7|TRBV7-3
CASSLYSGSQDEQYF
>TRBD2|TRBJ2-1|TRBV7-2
CASSLTSGSTYNEQFF
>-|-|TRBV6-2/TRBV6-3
CASSYGSGGNYYEQYF
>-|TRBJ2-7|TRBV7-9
CASSPRDPYPYEQYF
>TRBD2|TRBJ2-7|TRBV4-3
CASSLSAGAGYEQYF
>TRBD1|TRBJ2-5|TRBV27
CASSTRTGSSRETQYF
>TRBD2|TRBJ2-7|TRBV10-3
CAISEKRESYEQYF
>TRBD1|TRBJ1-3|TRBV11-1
CASSLGTAYGNTIYF
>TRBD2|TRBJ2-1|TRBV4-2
CASSQGLAGLYNEQFF
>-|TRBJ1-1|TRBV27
CASSLSFAGAEAFF
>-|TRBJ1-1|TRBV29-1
CSVEALVLNTEAFF
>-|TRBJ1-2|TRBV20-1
CSATRAGKQGYTF
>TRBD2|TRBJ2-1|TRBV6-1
CASRWLAGGGEQFF
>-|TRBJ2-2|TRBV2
CASSGWESGELFF
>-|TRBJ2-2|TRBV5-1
CASSLLGASNQPGELFF
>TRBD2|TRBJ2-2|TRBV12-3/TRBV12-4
CASRPGLAGTTGELFF
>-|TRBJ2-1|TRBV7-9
CASSLLSSEKQFF